The rows below give T cell receptor beta chains drawn from one sample of a study of blood T cell repertoires in COVID-19. Profiling relied on immunoSEQ multiplex PCR, and the TCRdb table lists in-frame clones only, not all of them. The sample comprises some 150,000 clones, about 87% of which are singletons, and 9.5% to 12% rests with the top ten. The specimen was peripheral blood. The receptors here all came from an elderly woman with acute or convalescent COVID-19. The CDR3 runs from the conserved cysteine through the conserved F or W. D genes are given only for firm matches. Clone sizes are given selectively: once, few, many, or a class where the clone is expanded.

CDR3aa,CDR3nt,abundance,d_gene,v_gene,j_gene
CASSPPGLAGETQYF,TGTGCCAGCTCACCTCCGGGACTAGCCGGTGAGACCCAGTACTTC,NA,TRBD2,TRBV18,TRBJ2-5
CASSYGQGSGEQFF,TGTGCCAGCAGCTACGGACAGGGTTCGGGAGAGCAGTTCTTC,NA,TRBD1,TRBV5-5,TRBJ2-1
CASSQAWDSVAQYF,TGCGCCAGCAGCCAAGCTTGGGACTCCGTGGCGCAGTACTTC,once,NA,TRBV4-3,TRBJ2-7
CASSVVAGVISGELFF,TGTGCCAGCAGCGTAGTAGCGGGGGTGATATCCGGGGAGCTGTTTTTT,NA,TRBD2,TRBV9,TRBJ2-2
CATLAGGESTDTQYF,TGTGCCACCCTTGCGGGGGGCGAGAGCACAGATACGCAGTATTTT,NA,TRBD2,TRBV24-1,TRBJ2-3
CASSLGQGRTGELFF,TGTGCCAGCAGCTTAGGACAGGGACGTACCGGGGAGCTGTTTTTT,NA,TRBD1,TRBV7-9,TRBJ2-2
CATRGLAGGQETQYF,TGTGCCACAAGAGGGCTAGCGGGGGGCCAAGAGACCCAGTACTTC,NA,TRBD2,TRBV2,TRBJ2-5
CASSFRVWGGEAFF,TGTGCCAGCAGCTTTCGGGTCTGGGGCGGTGAAGCTTTCTTT,NA,NA,TRBV11-2,TRBJ1-1
CASSHAGRANQPQHF,TGTGCCAGCAGCCATGCGGGGCGAGCGAATCAGCCCCAGCATTTT,NA,NA,TRBV3-1/TRBV3-2,TRBJ1-5
CASSRGTSGADEQFF,TGCGCCAGCAGCAGGGGGACTAGCGGGGCGGATGAGCAGTTCTTC,NA,TRBD2,TRBV4-1,TRBJ2-1
CASSPLQGGSNTEAFF,TGCGCCAGCAGCCCTTTACAGGGGGGGTCGAACACTGAAGCTTTCTTT,NA,TRBD1,TRBV5-1,TRBJ1-1
CASSFEGQGYGYTF,TGTGCCAGCAGCTTCGAAGGACAAGGGTATGGCTACACCTTC,NA,NA,TRBV9,TRBJ1-2
CASSKGQIASTDTQYF,TGCGCCAGCAGCAAGGGACAGATCGCTAGCACAGATACGCAGTATTTT,once,TRBD1,TRBV5-1,TRBJ2-3
CASSQDSDRGGTEAFF,TGTGCCAGCAGCCAAGATTCGGACAGGGGTGGAACTGAAGCTTTCTTT,NA,TRBD1,TRBV4-2,TRBJ1-1
CASSQDPDRAMSNQPQHF,TGTGCCAGCAGCCAAGATCCCGACAGGGCAATGAGCAATCAGCCCCAGCATTTT,NA,TRBD1,TRBV4-2,TRBJ1-5
CASSPDSFEQYF,TGTGCCAGCAGCCCTGACAGTTTCGAGCAGTACTTC,NA,NA,TRBV12-3/TRBV12-4,TRBJ2-7
CASRHSGGGETQYF,TGTGCCAGCAGACATAGCGGGGGCGGGGAGACCCAGTACTTC,NA,TRBD2,TRBV6-5,TRBJ2-5
CASSPTGTRRGYTF,TGTGCCAGCTCGCCGACCGGGACACGGCGTGGCTACACCTTC,NA,NA,TRBV18,TRBJ1-2
CASSVLGTATEAFF,TGTGCCAGCAGCGTACTCGGGACAGCCACTGAAGCTTTCTTT,NA,TRBD1,TRBV9,TRBJ1-1
CASNLGQNTGELFF,TGTGCCAGCAACTTGGGACAGAACACCGGGGAGCTGTTTTTT,few,NA,TRBV7-9,TRBJ2-2
CASSFTGGPGYTF,TGTGCCAGCAGCTTTACAGGGGGCCCTGGCTACACCTTC,NA,TRBD1,TRBV7-2,TRBJ1-2
CANSLTPSVTEQYF,TGTGCCAACAGCTTAACCCCCTCCGTTACAGAGCAGTACTTC,NA,NA,TRBV7-3,TRBJ2-7
CASSQGTVGYTF,TGCGCCAGCAGCCAAGGCACAGTTGGCTACACCTTC,once,NA,TRBV4-3,TRBJ1-2
CAWSLGTGPAFF,TGTGCCTGGAGCCTGGGGACAGGGCCAGCTTTCTTT,NA,TRBD1,TRBV30,TRBJ1-1
CASSRASGTLTGELFF,TGTGCCAGCAGCCGGGCGAGCGGGACGTTGACCGGGGAGCTGTTTTTT,NA,TRBD2,TRBV5-5,TRBJ2-2
CASSSSGTGVEEQFF,TGTGCCAGCAGCTCCTCCGGGACAGGGGTAGAAGAGCAGTTCTTC,NA,TRBD1,TRBV7-9,TRBJ2-1
CASSSRQDTEAFF,TGTGCCAGCAGTTCCAGACAGGACACTGAAGCTTTCTTT,few,NA,TRBV9,TRBJ1-1
CASSLLENTEAFF,TGTGCCAGCAGTTTATTAGAGAACACTGAAGCTTTCTTT,NA,NA,TRBV12-3/TRBV12-4,TRBJ1-1
CASSQYGEQFF,TGTGCCAGCAGTCAATACGGTGAGCAGTTCTTC,NA,NA,TRBV12-3/TRBV12-4,TRBJ2-1
CASSAHGTMNTEAFF,TGTGCCAGCAGCGCTCATGGGACTATGAACACTGAAGCTTTCTTT,NA,NA,TRBV5-6,TRBJ1-1
CASSKTGTANEQFF,TGTGCCAGCAGCAAAACCGGGACAGCGAATGAGCAGTTCTTC,once,TRBD1,TRBV7-3,TRBJ2-1
CASQQSHFGKGGRAYEQYF,TGTGCCAGCCAGCAGTCCCATTTTGGAAAAGGGGGCAGAGCCTACGAGCAGTACTTC,once,TRBD1,TRBV27,TRBJ2-7
CASSLGGNYGYTF,TGCGCCAGCAGCTTGGGCGGGAACTATGGCTACACCTTC,NA,NA,TRBV5-1,TRBJ1-2
CASSFRGRDTQYF,TGTGCCAGCAGCTTTCGAGGTCGGGATACGCAGTATTTT,NA,NA,TRBV13,TRBJ2-3
CASSQGLAGEQFF,TGTGCCAGCAGCCAAGGGCTAGCGGGGGAGCAGTTCTTC,few,TRBD2,TRBV3-1/TRBV3-2,TRBJ2-1
CASRAIGTSSEKLFF,TGTGCCAGCAGGGCCATCGGGACATCTAGTGAAAAACTGTTTTTT,few,NA,TRBV7-9,TRBJ1-4
CASSQSTDRAQPQHF,TGTGCCAGCAGCCAATCGACCGACAGGGCTCAGCCCCAGCATTTT,NA,TRBD1,TRBV4-2,TRBJ1-5
CASSSTGPGYGYTF,TGTGCCAGCAGTTCTACAGGTCCGGGCTATGGCTACACCTTC,NA,NA,TRBV6-2/TRBV6-3,TRBJ1-2
CASSWTRIDEQYF,TGTGCCAGCAGCTGGACAAGAATCGACGAGCAGTACTTC,NA,NA,TRBV5-5,TRBJ2-7
CASSLALGGGPSYEQYF,TGTGCCAGCAGCTTAGCGCTAGGCGGGGGGCCCTCCTACGAGCAGTACTTC,NA,TRBD2,TRBV7-2,TRBJ2-7
CASSSSETQYF,TGTGCCAGCAGTTCATCAGAGACCCAGTACTTC,few,NA,TRBV12-3/TRBV12-4,TRBJ2-5
CASSPRDSYNEQFF,TGTGCCAGCAGCCCCAGGGACAGCTACAATGAGCAGTTCTTC,NA,TRBD1,TRBV7-3,TRBJ2-1
CASSRGGPGNTEAFF,TGTGCCAGCTCCCGGGGGGGGCCGGGGAACACTGAAGCTTTCTTT,NA,NA,TRBV18,TRBJ1-1
CASSPISGSYNEQFF,TGTGCCAGCAGCCCAATCAGTGGCTCCTACAATGAGCAGTTCTTC,NA,NA,TRBV3-1/TRBV3-2,TRBJ2-1